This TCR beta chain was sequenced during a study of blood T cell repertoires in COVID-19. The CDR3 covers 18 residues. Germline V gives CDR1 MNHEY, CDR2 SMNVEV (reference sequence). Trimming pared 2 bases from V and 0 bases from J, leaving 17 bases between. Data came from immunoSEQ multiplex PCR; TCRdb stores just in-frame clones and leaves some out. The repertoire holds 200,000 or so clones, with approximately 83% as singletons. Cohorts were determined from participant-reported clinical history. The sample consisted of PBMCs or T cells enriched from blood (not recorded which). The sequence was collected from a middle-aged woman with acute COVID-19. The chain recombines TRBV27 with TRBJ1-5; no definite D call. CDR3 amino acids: CASSLAPPEIYSNQPQHF. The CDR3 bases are TGTGCCAGCAGTTTAGCCCCGCCCGAGATTTATAGCAATCAGCCCCAGCATTTT.